These T cell receptor beta chains were read from a single sample in a study of cytomegalovirus exposure and HLA in healthy donors. The data were produced by immunoSEQ multiplex PCR, yet TCRdb's version contains in-frame clones alone and is incomplete. Of 100,000 to 150,000 clones listed, 15% to 20% are singletons. The material sequenced was PBMCs. All receptors come from a female donor in good health and CMV-seropositive. CDR3s include the opening cysteine and the closing phenylalanine or tryptophan. Fields, in order: clone size, V gene, D gene, J gene, CDR3 DNA, CDR3 protein. D genes are given only for firm matches. The listing skips clone size in some rows; elsewhere it reads once, few, many or a size class.

abundance: .; v_gene: TRBV27; d_gene: .; j_gene: TRBJ2-7; CDR3nt: TGTGCCAGCAGTCCTGTACTAGCATCCGCCTACGAGCAGTACTTC; CDR3aa: CASSPVLASAYEQYF
abundance: .; v_gene: TRBV19; d_gene: TRBD1; j_gene: TRBJ2-2; CDR3nt: TGTGCCAGTAGTCCGGGACAGGCGAGCGGGGAGCTGTTTTTT; CDR3aa: CASSPGQASGELFF
abundance: .; v_gene: TRBV28; d_gene: TRBD1; j_gene: TRBJ2-7; CDR3nt: TGTGCCAGCAGTTTCCAGGGGGCTTTGGGCTACGAGCAGTACTTC; CDR3aa: CASSFQGALGYEQYF
abundance: few; v_gene: TRBV28; d_gene: .; j_gene: TRBJ1-2; CDR3nt: TGTGCCAGCAGTACCCAGGGTCGTGGCTACACCTTC; CDR3aa: CASSTQGRGYTF
abundance: .; v_gene: TRBV28; d_gene: .; j_gene: TRBJ1-2; CDR3nt: TGTGCCAGCAATGTCCCGGGGGGCGCGGCAGGCTACACCTTC; CDR3aa: CASNVPGGAAGYTF
abundance: .; v_gene: TRBV30; d_gene: .; j_gene: TRBJ2-4; CDR3nt: TGTGCCTGGAGTGGCCAGGAGGAAAACATTCAGTACTTC; CDR3aa: CAWSGQEENIQYF
abundance: few; v_gene: TRBV6-6; d_gene: .; j_gene: TRBJ1-2; CDR3nt: TGTGCCAGCAGTTACACCCAGGGAAGTGGCTACACCTTC; CDR3aa: CASSYTQGSGYTF
abundance: .; v_gene: TRBV5-6; d_gene: .; j_gene: TRBJ1-1; CDR3nt: TGTGCCAGCAGCTTGTATTTCGGGGGGTCGTACACTGAAGCTTTCTTT; CDR3aa: CASSLYFGGSYTEAFF
abundance: .; v_gene: TRBV9; d_gene: .; j_gene: TRBJ2-1; CDR3nt: TGTGCCAGCAGCGTCGACCCGGGGGACTACAATGAGCAGTTCTTC; CDR3aa: CASSVDPGDYNEQFF
abundance: few; v_gene: TRBV6-5; d_gene: .; j_gene: TRBJ1-4; CDR3nt: TGTGCCAGCAGTTCAGACAGCAGAAATGAAAAACTGTTTTTT; CDR3aa: CASSSDSRNEKLFF
abundance: few; v_gene: TRBV29-1; d_gene: TRBD1; j_gene: TRBJ1-1; CDR3nt: TGCAGCGTTACGCCGGGACAGGGAACCGAAGCTTTCTTT; CDR3aa: CSVTPGQGTEAFF
abundance: few; v_gene: TRBV5-4; d_gene: TRBD2; j_gene: TRBJ2-7; CDR3nt: TGTGCCAGCAGCTTGGCCCGTGGCGGGGGGCGGCACGAGCAGTACTTC; CDR3aa: CASSLARGGGRHEQYF
abundance: few; v_gene: TRBV2; d_gene: .; j_gene: TRBJ2-1; CDR3nt: TGTGCCAGCAAGGGGTACTCCTACAATGAGCAGTTCTTC; CDR3aa: CASKGYSYNEQFF
abundance: few; v_gene: TRBV9; d_gene: .; j_gene: TRBJ1-1; CDR3nt: TGTGCCAGCAGCGTAGAGGGACTCGACACTGAAGCTTTCTTT; CDR3aa: CASSVEGLDTEAFF
abundance: .; v_gene: TRBV28; d_gene: .; j_gene: TRBJ2-3; CDR3nt: TGTGCCAGCAGTTTCTATGTAGCGGACCCGATCGGTACGCAGTATTTT; CDR3aa: CASSFYVADPIGTQYF
abundance: few; v_gene: TRBV30; d_gene: .; j_gene: TRBJ1-1; CDR3nt: TGTGCCTGGAGCGTCAACAGGGTCAGGAACACTGAAGCTTTCTTT; CDR3aa: CAWSVNRVRNTEAFF
abundance: few; v_gene: TRBV29-1; d_gene: .; j_gene: TRBJ2-7; CDR3nt: TGCAGCGTTACCACCGGGAGAAACCCTATCTACGAGCAGTACTTC; CDR3aa: CSVTTGRNPIYEQYF
abundance: few; v_gene: TRBV28; d_gene: .; j_gene: TRBJ2-3; CDR3nt: TGTGCCAGCAGCTACTCAGGGAGGGATACGCAGTATTTT; CDR3aa: CASSYSGRDTQYF
abundance: .; v_gene: TRBV28; d_gene: TRBD1; j_gene: TRBJ2-4; CDR3nt: TGTGCCAGCAGTCCCCACCCGGGACAGGAGAAAAACATTCAGTACTTC; CDR3aa: CASSPHPGQEKNIQYF
abundance: .; v_gene: TRBV4-1; d_gene: TRBD2; j_gene: TRBJ2-1; CDR3nt: TGCGCCAGCAGCCCGGGGACTAGCGGAGACAATGAGCAGTTCTTC; CDR3aa: CASSPGTSGDNEQFF
abundance: few; v_gene: TRBV28; d_gene: .; j_gene: TRBJ1-5; CDR3nt: TGTGCCAGCAGTTTAAGGTCGTCAAGGACTGGCCAGCCCCAGCATTTT; CDR3aa: CASSLRSSRTGQPQHF
abundance: .; v_gene: TRBV30; d_gene: .; j_gene: TRBJ1-2; CDR3nt: TGTGCCTGGAGTGCGCAGGTCTATGGCTACACCTTC; CDR3aa: CAWSAQVYGYTF
abundance: .; v_gene: TRBV7-2; d_gene: .; j_gene: TRBJ2-3; CDR3nt: TGTGCCAGCAGCTTCCAAGCGGTCTACACAGATACGCAGTATTTT; CDR3aa: CASSFQAVYTDTQYF
abundance: .; v_gene: TRBV4-2; d_gene: TRBD1; j_gene: TRBJ2-3; CDR3nt: TGTGCCAGCAGTCTAAAGGACAGGGGTACTTCAGATACGCAGTATTTT; CDR3aa: CASSLKDRGTSDTQYF
abundance: .; v_gene: TRBV19; d_gene: .; j_gene: TRBJ1-5; CDR3nt: TGTGCCAGTAGTCCGGACAGTAGCCCCAATCAGCCCCAGCATTTT; CDR3aa: CASSPDSSPNQPQHF
abundance: .; v_gene: TRBV5-1; d_gene: .; j_gene: TRBJ1-4; CDR3nt: TGCGCCAGCAGCTTGGACAGGGCAACTAATGAAAAACTGTTTTTT; CDR3aa: CASSLDRATNEKLFF
abundance: .; v_gene: TRBV28; d_gene: .; j_gene: TRBJ2-7; CDR3nt: TGTGCCAGCAGGGACCGGGACATAGCCTACGAGCAGTACTTC; CDR3aa: CASRDRDIAYEQYF
abundance: .; v_gene: TRBV7-9; d_gene: .; j_gene: TRBJ2-7; CDR3nt: TGTGCCAGCAGCGTAACCAGGGATATGGCCTACGAGCAGTACTTC; CDR3aa: CASSVTRDMAYEQYF
abundance: .; v_gene: TRBV5-4; d_gene: TRBD2; j_gene: TRBJ2-3; CDR3nt: TGTGCCAGCAGCTTGACTAGCGGTACTACTAGCACAGATACGCAGTATTTT; CDR3aa: CASSLTSGTTSTDTQYF
abundance: .; v_gene: TRBV15; d_gene: .; j_gene: TRBJ1-2; CDR3nt: TGTGCCACCAGCAGAGATATAGCAGTCTGGGGCTACACCTTC; CDR3aa: CATSRDIAVWGYTF
abundance: few; v_gene: TRBV2; d_gene: .; j_gene: TRBJ2-2; CDR3nt: TGTGCCATCCAACAGGGGGGGATCAGCGGGGAGCTGTTTTTT; CDR3aa: CAIQQGGISGELFF
abundance: .; v_gene: TRBV29-1; d_gene: TRBD1; j_gene: TRBJ2-5; CDR3nt: TGCAGCGTTGACCGACAGGGGAGTGGAGAGACCCAGTACTTC; CDR3aa: CSVDRQGSGETQYF
abundance: .; v_gene: TRBV7-2; d_gene: TRBD1; j_gene: TRBJ2-7; CDR3nt: TGTGCCAGCAGCTTAGTCGTAAGGGGACAGCGCTACGAGCAGTACTTC; CDR3aa: CASSLVVRGQRYEQYF
abundance: .; v_gene: TRBV29-1; d_gene: .; j_gene: TRBJ2-5; CDR3nt: TGCAGCGTTGCGCAGGGGCAGGGAGAGACCCAGTACTTC; CDR3aa: CSVAQGQGETQYF
abundance: few; v_gene: TRBV4-3; d_gene: TRBD1; j_gene: TRBJ1-1; CDR3nt: TGCGCCAGCAGCCCTCGGGACAGAAACACTGAAGCTTTCTTT; CDR3aa: CASSPRDRNTEAFF
abundance: .; v_gene: TRBV5-1; d_gene: .; j_gene: TRBJ1-1; CDR3nt: TGCGCCAGCAGCTTGGACCCCGGGAACACTGAAGCTTTCTTT; CDR3aa: CASSLDPGNTEAFF
abundance: few; v_gene: TRBV5-6; d_gene: TRBD2; j_gene: TRBJ2-3; CDR3nt: TGTGCCAGCAGCTTGCTAGCGGGGGCGTCGGATACGCAGTATTTT; CDR3aa: CASSLLAGASDTQYF